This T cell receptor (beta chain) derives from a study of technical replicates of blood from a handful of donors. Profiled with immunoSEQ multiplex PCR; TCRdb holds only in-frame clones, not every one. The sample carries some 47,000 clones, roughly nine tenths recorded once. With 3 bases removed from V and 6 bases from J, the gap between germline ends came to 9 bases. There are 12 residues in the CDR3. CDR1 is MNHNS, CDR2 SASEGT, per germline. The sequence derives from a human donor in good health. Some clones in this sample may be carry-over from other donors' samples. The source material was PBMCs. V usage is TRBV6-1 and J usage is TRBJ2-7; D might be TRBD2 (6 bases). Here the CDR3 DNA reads TGTGCCAGCAGTGATCGGGGGATCGAGCAGTACTTC. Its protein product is CASSDRGIEQYF.